Detailed here is one T cell receptor (beta chain). No cognate antigen has been identified for it. The sample holds no much larger clone one base away, and base qualities are not on file. The cohort consisted of 600 to 700 healthy bone marrow donors. At the time of sampling, every cohort member was nominally healthy, though immune exposures that went unrecorded were likely present. The donor was CMV seronegative and belonged to the group of 352 seronegative cohort members. Each donor provided a peripheral blood sample, and peripheral blood mononuclear cells were used for TCR beta sequencing. The Qiagen DNeasy Blood Extraction Kit was used to extract genomic DNA from the blood cell samples. The data stem from a study of cytomegalovirus exposure and HLA in healthy donors (TCRdb year 2017). Study-level background: In an earlier analysis of some 610 of the donors, 250 to 350 Gb of sequence data and 90 million to 130 million unique TCR beta sequences from about 190 million T cells were reported. Among almost 400 genotyped donors of the cohort, an average of 235,054 unique TCR beta nucleotide sequences were sequenced per donor, around a sixth of them non-productive. The study aimed to test whether signatures of past pathogen exposure could be identified by cataloging public T cell receptors. A later analysis re-analyzed previously published TCR beta repertoires from approximately 670 donors and added high-resolution HLA genotyping to study TCR occurrence patterns. An earlier analysis of several hundred of the donors applied high-throughput TCR beta sequencing to assess whether each TCR beta V gene segment acted as functional or pseudogenic. The study profiled the T cell repertoires of 500 to 800 subjects by immunosequencing and related them to cytomegalovirus serostatus. To predict cytomegalovirus infection status, the study combined high-throughput TCR immunosequencing, statistical association of individual TCRs with disease status, and machine learning. Donor age, sex, ethnicity and CMV serostatus were collected together with the repertoire data. Of the roughly 400 genotyped donors, 81% fell in the genetic ancestry cluster associated with self-reported Caucasian donors. Because of strong linkage in the cohort, roughly five DR-DQ haplotypes were treated as single units for association and clustering. HLA typing included class I and class II loci at four-digit resolution. Genome-wide SNP genotypes for about 55% of the 666 donors were used in a later genetic analysis, which treated that subset as a discovery cohort. Approximately 300 gigabases of sequencing data and roughly 81 million unique TCR sequences made up an early release that covered roughly 670 HLA-typed donors. Rather than using new phenotypic data, the later analysis identified candidate immune exposures from TCR beta sequences and from how often those sequences occurred across donors. Typing coverage varied by locus: 629-630 donors for A, B, C, DRB1 and DQB1; 522 for DQA1; some 610 for DPA1; approximately 490 for DPB1. Every repertoire in the discovery cohort had been generated on one and the same sequencing platform. A separate validation cohort of more than 100 different subjects was used in addition to the 666-subject first cohort.

The library was obtained by the immunoSEQ multiplex PCR assay. For the multiplex PCR, a mixture combining 60 forward primers for TCR Vbeta segments and 13 reverse primers for TCR Jbeta segments was used. The CDR3 region of rearranged TCR beta genes was amplified from genomic DNA by a multiplex PCR assay. Amplified TCR beta libraries were sequenced as 87-base-pair reads on the Illumina HiSeq System. The source study handled its data this way. A later analysis tallied roughly 78 million unique TCR beta chains across the 610 or so repertoires, and around 12 million of those chains were shared by two or more donors. A nearest-neighbor algorithm error-corrected the raw reads and collapsed the reads into unique sequences, merging closely related sequences to remove PCR and sequencing errors. To assign V, D and J gene segments, CDR3 sequences were aligned to IMGT reference sequences. For a sequence to be retained, a match of at least six nucleotides to both a V gene segment and a J gene segment was required. A rearrangement counted as productive if the CDR3 had no stop codons and remained in frame with V and J, and every other rearrangement counted as non-productive. Following IMGT convention, CDR3 was defined as the stretch from the second conserved V-encoded cysteine up to the conserved J-encoded phenylalanine. Sequences without an unambiguous match to a single V gene segment were excluded from the earlier analysis of a few hundred of the donors. In an earlier analysis of 587 of the donors, V segments were called functional above 56.7% productive rearrangements and were called segregating when the between-donor standard deviation exceeded 5%. A statistical classification framework was developed to diagnose cytomegalovirus status using the catalog of TCR beta chain sequences. In a later analysis, TCR nucleotide sequences were compared against IMGT/GENE-DB human TR gene sequences so that V and J genes could be assigned. A later analysis assigned CDR3 sequences and most-parsimonious VDJ recombination scenarios with the TCRdist pipeline. In a later analysis, every TCR beta chain was defined by the combination of its CDR3 amino acid sequence and its V-gene family, and reads without a unique V-gene family were dropped. To address suspected cross-contamination and a sequencing artifact, a later analysis removed 550 to 750 highly shared, low-generation-probability nucleotide sequences. For each public chain, a later analysis derived a clonal expansion index from normalized ranks of inferred template counts within each repertoire. In a later analysis, generation probabilities were computed using a VDJ recombination model fitted to out-of-frame rearrangements, and the results were checked against IGoR. In a later analysis, TCR-TCR, TCR-HLA and TCR-CMV co-occurrence was scored with hypergeometric tests, and a repertoire-size bias correction was applied to TCR pairs. In a later analysis, false discovery rates were estimated by permuting HLA or CMV assignments 20 times. A later analysis grouped co-occurring TCRs with DBSCAN, adding TCRdist sequence similarity when clustering within HLA-allele-positive subsets. For co-occurrence clustering, repertoires with fewer than 30,000 or more than 120,000 public chains were excluded, along with a handful of repertoires with anomalous nucleotide sharing. Imported from immuneACCESS, the table was reduced by TCRdb to in-frame sequences with V and J called. These copies leave out some clones; in studies compared against another copy, an unresolved V gene accounts for under half, and the cause of the remainder is not known. For V, J and clone size, that table is used; D and trimming come from the DNA. This sample gives 100,000 to 130,000 clones in total; over 60% of them show up just once. The ten largest make up more than 4% of the sample.

The trim is 5 bases for V and 8 bases for J, with a gap of 16 bases between the germline ends. The CDR3 contains 14 residues, cysteine and phenylalanine counted. The kept DNA is CDR3 alone, 42 bases in frame from the first base. Looking up the germline V gene (reference sequence) yields CDR1 SGHNT and CDR2 YYREEE. Broader findings and caveats from the paper: In an earlier analysis of about 600 of the donors, most TCR beta V segments appeared in productive rearrangements about 90% or about 30% of the time, broadly matching IMGT annotations. In both the original and validation cohorts, the classifier was reported to diagnose cytomegalovirus status with high specificity and sensitivity. A cluster of highly shared sequence variants was judged likely to represent a technical artifact of the sequencing pipeline. Most TCR sequences were seen in very few donors, while some public TCRs were found in many individuals. Strong co-occurrence of HLA alleles, especially DR and DQ, made assigning TCR associations to individual alleles difficult. According to a later genetic analysis, donors in an Asian-associated ancestry cluster had fewer N-insertions in productive TCRs than the approximately 700-donor mean. According to the authors, the approach could potentially be generalized to other disease states and immunological phenotypes. In the study, 164 TCR beta chains were listed as associated with cytomegalovirus. A further reported finding was that TCR beta sequences accurately predicted the HLA-A and HLA-B alleles for most subjects in the first cohort. Three of the identified cytomegalovirus-associated TCR beta chains were confirmed in vitro to be specific for cytomegalovirus antigens. Correlated functional status among segregating V segments might be attributable to linkage disequilibrium, but an unknown experimental factor could not be ruled out. Compared with equally common non-associated chains, HLA-associated TCR beta chains in a later analysis were more clonally expanded and had lower generation probabilities. This cohort had only TCR beta chains sequenced, and the lack of alpha or paired-chain data limited which features could be detected. Because the 87-base-pair reads could not distinguish some IMGT-functional V segments, including TRBV6-2 and TRBV6-3, those segments were excluded. In a later analysis, several top co-occurrence clusters were reported to appear linked to parvovirus B19, influenza, CMV and Epstein-Barr virus. In a later genetic analysis, a missense DCLRE1C variant was associated with V-gene and J-gene trimming of TCR beta chains, and the association was replicated in an independent cohort. According to a later analysis, most CMV-associated TCR beta chains appeared to be HLA-restricted, and the HLA associations seemed to be driven largely by CMV exposure. HLA typing was unavailable for some donors at each locus, so association tests used only the typed subset. Because counts were too low, around 17 rarely observed V segments, including chromosome 9 orphons, were left out of the earlier analysis of 587 of the donors. The only immune exposure information available for the cohort was CMV serostatus. Presence/absence analyses assumed roughly uniform sequencing depth across donors, an assumption that may not hold. At a false discovery rate of 0.05, a later analysis linked about 16,000 TCR beta sequences to specific HLA alleles. In a later analysis, the rate of TCR association differed among HLA loci, with DRB1 alleles having the most associated TCRs and HLA-C alleles having the fewest.

Source material: PBMCs. This clonotype was sampled from a male donor in good health and CMV-seronegative. The sequence joins TRBV5-4 to TRBJ1-4; the D gene is possibly TRBD1, with 6 bases matching. The DNA is TGTGCCAGCAGACCCGGGACGAGGGGGGAAAAACTGTTTTTT. Translated, this is CASRPGTRGEKLFF.